The rows below give T cell receptor beta chains drawn from one sample of a study of CD8+CD57+ T cells in acquired aplastic anemia. TCRdb re-analysed the reads in MiXCR, keeping a single row per CDR3 protein. The sample carries roughly 170,000 distinct CDR3 sequences, approximately 48% recorded once. Sequenced input: sorted CD4+, CD8+, or CD8+CD57+ T cells (not recorded which) from PBMCs. The receptors shown here come from a human donor with aplastic anemia. CDR3s include the opening cysteine and the closing phenylalanine or tryptophan. D genes are given only for firm matches. Size values are once, few and many counts, or a class for expanded clones, and some rows have none.

TRBJ1-2 many . 16 TRBV13 TGTGCCAGCAGCTCCCGAAGATCGGGGGAAGGTTATGGCTACACCTTC CASSSRRSGEGYGYTF
TRBJ1-1 many . 14 TRBV4-1 TGCGCCAGCAGCCAAATGACTGTGAACACTGAAGCTTTCTTT CASSQMTVNTEAFF
TRBJ2-6 . TRBD1 16 TRBV29-1 TGCAGCGTTTCGGAGAGACAGGGGGCTGGGGCCAACGTCCTGACTTTC CSVSERQGAGANVLTF
TRBJ2-7 . . 13 TRBV7-6 TGTGCCAGCAGCGCCTACAGGGCCTACGAGCAGTACTTC CASSAYRAYEQYF
TRBJ2-2 many . 13 TRBV7-9 TGTGCCAGCAGCTTAAAAGTCACCGGGGAGCTGTTTTTT CASSLKVTGELFF
TRBJ1-6 few . 15 TRBV12-3/TRBV12-4 TGTGCCAGCAGTCAAGGGAGGTCCTATAATTCACCCCTCCACTTT CASSQGRSYNSPLHF
TRBJ1-3 . . 14 TRBV30 TGTGCCTGGAGTGTATTGGGGGGTGGAAACACCATATATTTT CAWSVLGGGNTIYF
TRBJ2-5 once . 14 TRBV7-6 TGTGCCAGCAGCTTAAGAGCGGGCCAAGAGACCCAGTACTTC CASSLRAGQETQYF
TRBJ1-1 . . 15 TRBV10-2 TGCGCCAGCAGTCCCGACGGTGAGGGGTACACTGAAGCTTTCTTT CASSPDGEGYTEAFF
TRBJ2-3 few . 13 TRBV18 TGTGCCAGCTCTCGAACAGGAGCAGATACGCAGTATTTT CASSRTGADTQYF
TRBJ2-7 . . 13 TRBV7-2 TGTGCCAGCAGCGGCGGACAATTTTACGAGCAGTACTTC CASSGGQFYEQYF
TRBJ1-3 many . 14 TRBV6-5 TGTGCCAGCAGACTCGGACGGCCGCCAAACACCATATATTTT CASRLGRPPNTIYF
TRBJ2-3 many . 14 TRBV11-3 TGTGCCAGCAGCTCCCCGAGGGCCCCAGATACGCAGTATTTT CASSSPRAPDTQYF
TRBJ1-4 many . 12 TRBV29-1 TGCAGCGTTGAAGCAAGCCGTGGGAAACTGTTTTTT CSVEASRGKLFF
TRBJ1-6 once . 14 TRBV24-1 TGTGCCACCAGTGGAGGGGCTTCCAATTCACCCCTCCACTTT CATSGGASNSPLHF
TRBJ2-1 many . 12 TRBV6-6 TGTGCCAGCACCTCCGACGGTAATGAGCAGTTCTTC CASTSDGNEQFF
TRBJ1-2 . . 16 TRBV4-3 TGCGCCAGCAGCCAAGTTGGAAGGGGGTTGAGGGATGGCTACACCTTC CASSQVGRGLRDGYTF
TRBJ2-1 once . 13 TRBV29-1 TGCAGCGTGCGCGGGGGCGCGACAAATGAGCAGTTCTTC CSVRGGATNEQFF
TRBJ2-5 . . 13 TRBV5-4 TGTGCCAGCAGCCTGGGAAACCAAGAGACCCAGTACTTC CASSLGNQETQYF
TRBJ2-2 . . 15 TRBV7-6 TGTGCCAGCAGCTTAGCAGGCGGGCAGACCGGGGAGCTGTTTTTT CASSLAGGQTGELFF
TRBJ2-3 . TRBD2 17 TRBV15 TGTGCCACCAGCAGCCCCTTCCAAGCGGGGGGGGAAGATACGCAGTATTTT CATSSPFQAGGEDTQYF
TRBJ2-3 . TRBD2 17 TRBV6-7 TGTGCCAGCAGTGACGGGGTTAGCGGGGGGGCAGCAGATACGCAGTATTTT CASSDGVSGGAADTQYF
TRBJ2-1 . TRBD2 15 TRBV5-1 TGCGCCAGCAGCCCGGGACTAGGTCGGTACAATGAGCAGTTCTTC CASSPGLGRYNEQFF
TRBJ1-1 few TRBD1 10 TRBV20-1 TGCAGTGCTGGGGGACAGCCAGCTTTCTTT CSAGGQPAFF
TRBJ1-2 . . 11 TRBV24-1 TGTGCCAGCACGGGGGACTATGGCTACACCTTC CASTGDYGYTF
TRBJ1-6 few . 14 TRBV6-1 TGTGCCAGCTCTCGACAGGCTCATAATTCACCCCTCCACTTT CASSRQAHNSPLHF
TRBJ2-5 . TRBD2 16 TRBV7-3 TGTGCCAGCAGCACGGGACTAGCGGGGGGGCGTGAGACCCAGTACTTC CASSTGLAGGRETQYF
TRBJ1-4 few . 15 TRBV7-9 TGTGCCAGCAGCTTAGGTTCCGACAAAAATGAAAAACTGTTTTTT CASSLGSDKNEKLFF
TRBJ2-3 few TRBD2 17 TRBV12-3/TRBV12-4 TGTGCCAGCAGTTCGTCTACTAGCGGGGGAAGCACAGATACGCAGTATTTT CASSSSTSGGSTDTQYF
TRBJ1-6 many . 13 TRBV19 TGTGCCAGTAGTATTGGGGCTTATTCACCCCTCCACTTT CASSIGAYSPLHF
TRBJ2-2 few . 12 TRBV7-9 TGTGCCAGCAGCCTCATATCCAGGGAGCTGTTTTTT CASSLISRELFF
TRBJ1-1 . . 12 TRBV4-2 TGTGCCAGCAGGTCGAAGAACACTGAAGCTTTCTTT CASRSKNTEAFF
TRBJ2-7 . . 12 TRBV15 TGTGCCACCGGGGACCGTTCCTACGAGCAGTACTTC CATGDRSYEQYF
TRBJ1-5 . TRBD1 15 TRBV2 TGTGCCAGCAGAGAACAGGGGATCGGCAATCAGCCCCAGCATTTT CASREQGIGNQPQHF
TRBJ2-7 once TRBD1 15 TRBV5-6 TGTGCCAGCAGAAAGGGACAGGGGACATCCTACGAGCAGTACTTC CASRKGQGTSYEQYF
TRBJ1-2 . . 14 TRBV10-3 TGTGCCATCAGTGAGTCGTTACAGTCGGCTGGCTACACCTTC CAISESLQSAGYTF
TRBJ2-7 many . 15 TRBV6-1 TGTGCCAGCAGTGTAGGACTGACGGCCTCCTACGAGCAGTACTTC CASSVGLTASYEQYF
TRBJ2-3 . . 14 TRBV7-2 TGTGCCAGCAGCTTAGGAACGGGCACAGATACGCAGTATTTT CASSLGTGTDTQYF
TRBJ1-1 . TRBD1 14 TRBV11-1 TGTGCCAGCAGCTTAGCCAGGGGGAGAACTGAAGCTTTCTTT CASSLARGRTEAFF
TRBJ2-3 many TRBD2 16 TRBV6-4 TGTGCCAGCAGAGGGCCACGGGACTACCCCACAGATACGCAGTATTTT CASRGPRDYPTDTQYF
TRBJ2-3 . TRBD1 14 TRBV6-1 TGTGCCAGCAGGAGACAGGGTAGCACAGATACGCAGTATTTT CASRRQGSTDTQYF
TRBJ1-1 . TRBD1 14 TRBV20-1 TGCAGTGCTGGGGTAGGGGGCATGAACACTGAAGCTTTCTTT CSAGVGGMNTEAFF